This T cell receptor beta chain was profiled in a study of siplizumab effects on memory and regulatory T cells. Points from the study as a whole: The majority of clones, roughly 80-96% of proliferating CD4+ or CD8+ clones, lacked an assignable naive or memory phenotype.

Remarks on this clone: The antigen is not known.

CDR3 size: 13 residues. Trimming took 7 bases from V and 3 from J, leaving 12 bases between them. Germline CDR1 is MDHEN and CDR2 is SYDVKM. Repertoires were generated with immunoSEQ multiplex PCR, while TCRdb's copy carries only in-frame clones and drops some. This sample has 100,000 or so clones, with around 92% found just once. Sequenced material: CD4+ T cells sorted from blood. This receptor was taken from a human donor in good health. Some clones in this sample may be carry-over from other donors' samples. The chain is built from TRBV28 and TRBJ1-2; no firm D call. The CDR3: CASTLSADYGYTF. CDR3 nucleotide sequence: TGTGCCAGCACTCTCAGTGCTGACTATGGCTACACCTTC.